This TCR beta chain was captured in a study of identical twins. Germline trimming cut 4 bases from V and 2 bases from J; bases unmatched to any gene: 2. The CDR3 is 14 residues long. Germline V CDR1 and CDR2: LNHNV, YYDKDF (reference sequence). TCRdb called the 5' RACE reads again in MiXCR, with one record for every CDR3 protein. The data hold roughly 230,000 distinct CDR3 sequences, with about 8.5% observed a single time. These same records also appear under a second study, on yellow fever vaccine responses in identical twins.

The sequenced material came from CD8+ T cells sorted from blood. The chain recombines TRBV15 with TRBJ2-3, with 8 bases that match TRBD1. This TCR was recovered from a woman under 30 in good health. The CDR3 spells CATSTGQVTDTQYF. The CDR3 coding sequence is TGTGCCACCAGCACGGGACAGGTCACAGATACGCAGTATTTT.